This entry lists 14 T cell receptor beta chains sequenced from one sample in a study of shared clonotypes between healthy human individuals. Assay used: immunoSEQ multiplex PCR; TCRdb lists only in-frame clones, some missing. The table includes 1 million to 1.2 million clones, 70% to 80% detected once. The specimen was memory CD4+ T cells from PBMCs. Noted subset: CD45RA-negative fraction. The receptor set was obtained from a man aged 18-30 years in good health. Some clones in this sample may be carry-over from other donors' samples.

The chain carries TRBV11-3 and TRBJ2-2; D possibly corresponds to TRBD2 (8 bases). This CDR3 has 16 amino acids. The V gene lost 5 bases and the J gene lost 0 bases, with 13 bases spanning the gap. Germline V lookup: CDR1 SGHNT, CDR2 YENEEA. The CDR3 bases are TGTGCCAGCAGCCAGGGGGGACTAGCGAACACCGGGGAGCTGTTTTTT. Amino acids: CASSQGGLANTGELFF.

This clone was seen at least ten times. J is TRBJ2-7 and V is TRBV6-4; TRBD1 is a possible D gene (5 bases). The germline CDR1 and CDR2 sequences are MRHNA and SNTAGT. The length of the CDR3 is 11 residues. Trimming pared 2 bases from V and 6 bases from J, leaving 5 bases between. The CDR3 here is CASSDRGEQYF. As DNA, the CDR3 is TGTGCCAGCAGTGACAGGGGCGAGCAGTACTTC.

This chain links TRBV7-6 with TRBJ1-1, with D tentatively TRBD1 (5 bases). Germline assignment: CDR1 SGHVS and CDR2 FNYEAQ. This CDR3 contains 15 residues. V lost 5 bases and J lost 4, with 17 bases in between. The chain's CDR3 is CASSPRISGRTEAFF. In nucleotides, the CDR3 is TGTGCCAGCAGCCCTAGGATTTCGGGGCGCACTGAAGCTTTCTTT.

The chain recombines TRBV19 with TRBJ2-4; tentatively, D is TRBD1 or TRBD2 (6 bases each). Trimming took off 4 bases at V and 0 bases at J, with 13 bases between the two ends. The CDR3 length is 16 residues. Germline V lookup: CDR1 LNHDA, CDR2 SQIVND (reference sequence). The CDR3: CASSSGTTLAKNIQYF. CDR3 in DNA: TGTGCCAGTAGTAGCGGGACAACCTTAGCCAAAAACATTCAGTACTTC.

This clone was picked up one time. The V call is TRBV19, the J call TRBJ1-1, with 10 bases identical to TRBD1. V lost 1 base to trimming and J lost 8 bases; unmatched junction nucleotides: 7. The CDR3 totals 15 residues. From germline, CDR1 is LNHDA and CDR2 SQIVND (reference sequence). As DNA, the CDR3 is TGTGCCAGTAGTATAGTTCGGACAGGGGGGCCCGAAGCTTTCTTT. Protein: CASSIVRTGGPEAFF. Full variable domain (missing parts from reference TRBV19 and TRBJ1-1): DGGITQSPKYLFRKEGQNVTLSCEQNLNHDAMYWYRQDPGQGLRLIYYSQIVNDFQKGDIAEGYSVSREKKESFPLTVTSAQKNPTAFYLCASSIVRTGGPEAFFGQGTRLTVV.

This chain connects TRBV6-1 to TRBJ2-5; unclear D gene. Trimming removed 2 bases at V and 5 bases at J, with 12 bases between. There are 14 residues in the CDR3. Germline assignment: CDR1 MNHNS and CDR2 SASEGT. The CDR3 DNA reads as TGTGCCAGCAGTGAACGACCCCTCGGGGAGACCCAGTACTTC. This encodes CASSERPLGETQYF.

This clone was observed once. The chain has TRBV14 and TRBJ1-1; TRBD1 aligns across 9 bases. The CDR3 is 18 residues long. V was pared by 4 bases and J by 0 bases, with 12 bases of the junction left unmatched. Germline V lookup: CDR1 SGHDN, CDR2 FVKESK. CDR3 in amino acids: CASSPSLNRGLVNTEAFF. The CDR3 DNA reads as TGTGCCAGCAGCCCTAGCCTTAACAGGGGGCTCGTGAACACTGAAGCTTTCTTT. Using reference TRBV14 and TRBJ1-1 for the parts outside the CDR3, the full variable domain is EAGVTQFPSHSVIEKGQTVTLRCDPISGHDNLYWYRRVMGKEIKFLLHFVKESKQDESGMPNNRFLAERTGGTYSTLKVQPAELEDSGVYFCASSPSLNRGLVNTEAFFGQGTRLTVV.

The chain couples TRBV6-1 to TRBJ2-7; maybe TRBD2 (6 bases). CDR3 length: 15 amino acids. CDR1 is MNHNS and CDR2 is SASEGT in the germline V gene. The V gene lost 6 bases and the J gene lost 6 bases, with 21 bases spanning the gap. The CDR3 DNA reads as TGTGCCAGCAGAGAACTAGCAGCGCGTAGTCCCGAGCAGTACTTC. As protein: CASRELAARSPEQYF.

The count of this clone is one. V is TRBV6-5 and J is TRBJ2-1; D not resolved. The CDR3 covers 16 residues. Trimming stripped 4 bases from V and 9 bases from J, with 22 bases between. Germline V gene data show CDR1 as MNHEY and CDR2 as SVGAGI. CDR3 coding DNA: TGTGCCAGCAGTTTGTCCTCCCCCGTGGGTTTGGGTGAGCAGTTCTTC. Its translation is CASSLSSPVGLGEQFF.

The CDR3 nucleotides are TGTGCCAGCAGTTTTGGAGGGACAGCTAATGAAAAACTGTTTTTT. Protein sequence: CASSFGGTANEKLFF. The chain employs TRBV28 and TRBJ1-4; 7 nucleotides line up with TRBD1. CDR3 length equals 15 residues. After removal of 3 bases from V and 3 bases from J, the junction contained 4 bases not matched to a gene. Germline values: CDR1 MDHEN, CDR2 SYDVKM.

The chain uses TRBV29-1 and TRBJ2-3; 13 positions agree with TRBD2. The length of the CDR3 is 14 residues. V was pared by 4 bases and J by 4 bases, with 2 bases of the junction left unmatched. In germline, CDR1 is SQVTM, CDR2 ANQGSEA. Here the CDR3 reads CSVGTSGRADTQYF. CDR3 in DNA: TGCAGCGTTGGGACTAGCGGGAGAGCAGATACGCAGTATTTT.

In DNA, the CDR3 is TGTGCCAGTAAATCGTCCCCCAGCCTGAACACTGAAGCTTTCTTT. Translation: CASKSSPSLNTEAFF. The chain employs TRBV19 and TRBJ1-1, with D unclear. CDR3 length equals 15 residues. The germline gives CDR1 LNHDA, CDR2 SQIVND (reference sequence). The V and J ends lost 7 bases and 0 bases respectively, with 15 bases between them.

V usage is TRBV28 and J usage is TRBJ1-2, with a possible D match to TRBD1 (6 bases). CDR1 and CDR2 from the germline V gene are MDHEN and SYDVKM. The germline V and J ends were trimmed by 7 bases and 4 bases, with 19 bases remaining between them. The CDR3 totals 15 residues. CDR3 in amino acids: CASIRDAQGSYGYTF. CDR3 nucleotide sequence: TGTGCCAGCATCAGGGACGCCCAGGGGTCCTATGGCTACACCTTC.

This clone was counted once. The chain joins TRBV18 to TRBJ1-2, with TRBD1 matching 7 bases. CDR1 is KGHSH, CDR2 LQKENI, per germline. The V gene end was trimmed by 0 bases and the J gene end by 2 bases; junction bases not matched to a gene: 6. This CDR3 region has 16 residues. The CDR3 region is CASSPPADRINYGYTF. The DNA of the CDR3 is TGTGCCAGCTCACCACCGGCGGACAGGATAAACTATGGCTACACCTTC. Full variable domain (missing parts from reference TRBV18 and TRBJ1-2): NAGVMQNPRHLVRRRGQEARLRCSPMKGHSHVYWYRQLPEEGLKFMVYLQKENIIDESGMPKERFSAEFPKEGPSILRIQQVVRGDSAAYFCASSPPADRINYGYTFGSGTRLTVV.